This passage covers 8 T cell receptor beta chains from one sample sequenced in a study of blood T cells in healthy people across ages. Alongside a J-beta primer mix, a sample-barcoded 5' primer served in a second PCR lasting about 6 to 11 cycles. Each CDR3 protein is one row after TCRdb ran MiXCR on the 5' RACE reads. The repertoire holds approximately 780,000 distinct CDR3 sequences, roughly 25% seen once, with approximately 2.9% in the top ten. The sample also formed part of further work on T cells of mothers and their children.

Sequencing was carried out using blood. The receptors originated from a boy aged 5-17 years in good health.

J is TRBJ1-1 and V is TRBV30; tentative D call: TRBD1 (6 bases). Germline CDR1 reads GTSNPN; CDR2 reads SVGIG (reference sequence). V was trimmed by 2 bases and J by 11 bases, leaving 18 bases between them. CDR3 length: 13 residues. CDR3 nucleotides: TGTGCCTGGAGTTGGGGGGGCGTGAGGTTCGCTTTCTTT. Translated, it gives CAWSWGGVRFAFF.

The J gene is TRBJ2-5, the V gene TRBV5-1, with 12 bases matching TRBD2. The J call could be wrong; TRBJ2-1 is a better fit for the DNA end. The CDR3 has 16 residues. Germline CDR1 SGHRS, CDR2 YFSETQ. The CDR3 bases are TGCGCCAGCAGCCGCGGCCTAGCGGGGGGGGACGATGAGCAGTTCTTC. It encodes CASSRGLAGGDDEQFF.

The chain uses TRBV9 and TRBJ1-1; unclear D gene. The V and J ends lost 0 bases and 0 bases respectively, with 15 bases between them. CDR3 size: 17 residues. The V gene's germline CDR1 is SGDLS and CDR2 YYNGEE. CDR3 region: CASSVGTTGPLNTEAFF. The CDR3 DNA follows: TGTGCCAGCAGCGTAGGGACCACCGGACCGCTGAACACTGAAGCTTTCTTT. The full variable domain, completed using reference TRBV9 and TRBJ1-1, is DSGVTQTPKHLITATGQRVTLRCSPRSGDLSVYWYQQSLDQGLQFLIQYYNGEERAKGNILERFSAQQFPDLHSELNLSSLELGDSALYFCASSVGTTGPLNTEAFFGQGTRLTVV.

This rearrangement joins TRBV20-1 to TRBJ2-4; D remains unclear. Germline V gives CDR1 DFQATT, CDR2 SNEGSKA (reference sequence). V was clipped by 3 bases and J by 5 bases, with 11 bases between them. This CDR3 contains 13 residues. CDR3 loop: CSARWRTENIQYF. CDR3 DNA sequence: TGCAGTGCTAGGTGGCGGACCGAAAACATTCAGTACTTC.

This clonotype was counted between two and nine times. The rearrangement uses TRBV29-1 and TRBJ2-5; D remains ambiguous. This CDR3 contains 16 residues. CDR1 is SQVTM and CDR2 is ANQGSEA in the germline V gene. Trimming left V 1 base short and J 5 bases short, with 20 bases between. This CDR3 is CSVEGVAPGFRETQYF. In DNA form, the CDR3 reads TGCAGCGTTGAAGGAGTGGCTCCCGGGTTCCGCGAGACCCAGTACTTC.

This sequence joins TRBV11-2 and TRBJ1-2, with TRBD1 as a possible D gene (6 bases). V shed 7 bases and J shed 0 bases, with 15 bases lying between them. The CDR3 extends over 15 amino acids. The germline CDR1 and CDR2 sequences are SGHAT and FQNNGV. As DNA, the CDR3 is TGTGCCAGCAAGTCCTCCAGGGGCTCTAACTATGGCTACACCTTC. This sequence encodes CASKSSRGSNYGYTF.

The chain is built from TRBV5-1 and TRBJ1-2, with TRBD1 identical over 9 bases. V was pared by 5 bases and J by 4 bases, with 12 bases of the junction left unmatched. Germline CDR1 is SGHRS and CDR2 is YFSETQ. This CDR3 contains 16 residues. The CDR3 coding sequence is TGCGCCAGCAGACCTCAAGGACAGGGGAACGGCTATGGCTACACCTTC. Its translation: CASRPQGQGNGYGYTF.

The rearrangement links TRBV7-2 to TRBJ1-2, with unresolved D. V lost 6 bases, J lost 7 bases, and 15 bases lay in between. CDR3 length: 13 amino acids. Germline CDR1 is SGHTA and CDR2 is FQGNSA. The DNA for the CDR3 is TGTGCCAGCAGTCCCGGAGGGCTAGGTGGCTACACCTTC. This translates into CASSPGGLGGYTF.